This is a list of T cell receptor beta chains from one sample in a study of identical twins. TCRdb used MiXCR to reprocess the 5' RACE reads, holding one entry per CDR3 protein. The table shows 570,000 or so distinct CDR3 sequences, with nearly 10% occurring only once. This same sample was also part of a study on yellow fever vaccine responses in identical twins.

Specimen: PBMCs. Every receptor here comes from a young woman in good health. CDR3s include the opening cysteine and the closing phenylalanine or tryptophan. The D gene is left open where the match is weak. A clone size is listed for some rows: how often the clone was seen (once, few, many), or a class if it is expanded.

>TRBJ2-7|NA|TRBV4-1|NA
CASSQADTKSHEQYF
TGCGCCAGCAGCCAAGCGGACACCAAATCCCACGAGCAGTACTTC
>TRBJ2-1|many|TRBV5-6|TRBD1
CASSLVAGGWNNEQFF
TGTGCCAGCAGCTTGGTCGCAGGGGGCTGGAACAATGAGCAGTTCTTC
>TRBJ2-1|few|TRBV12-5|TRBD2
CAGASPGLAFENEQFF
TGTGCTGGTGCCTCGCCGGGACTAGCGTTTGAGAATGAGCAGTTCTTC
>TRBJ2-2|many|TRBV11-2|NA
CASSSGLTTGELFF
TGTGCCAGCAGCTCCGGACTGACGACCGGGGAGCTGTTTTTT
>TRBJ2-7|few|TRBV9|NA
CASSVDWGTAYEQYF
TGTGCCAGCAGCGTAGACTGGGGGACCGCCTACGAGCAGTACTTC
>TRBJ2-3|NA|TRBV20-1|NA
CSARTPRGTRTDTQYF
TGCAGTGCTAGAACGCCAAGGGGCACGAGAACAGATACGCAGTATTTT
>TRBJ2-3|NA|TRBV12-3/TRBV12-4|TRBD2
CASSDPTSGSTDTQYF
TGTGCCAGCAGTGACCCGACTAGCGGGAGCACAGATACGCAGTATTTT
>TRBJ2-7|NA|TRBV6-2/TRBV6-3|NA
CASTLRGLVYEQYF
TGTGCCAGCACCCTCCGGGGGTTAGTCTACGAGCAGTACTTC
>TRBJ2-7|NA|TRBV28|TRBD1
CASGDSRPLEQYF
TGTGCCAGCGGGGACAGCCGGCCTCTGGAGCAGTACTTC
>TRBJ2-7|many|TRBV7-9|NA
CASSSPAHYEQYF
TGTGCCAGCAGCTCCCCCGCACACTACGAGCAGTACTTC
>TRBJ2-3|few|TRBV20-1|NA
CSAAVDGGTDTQYF
TGCAGTGCTGCCGTCGATGGGGGAACAGATACGCAGTATTTT
>TRBJ2-1|NA|TRBV5-8|NA
CASSRQTAYNEQFF
TGTGCCAGCAGTCGACAGACCGCCTACAATGAGCAGTTCTTC
>TRBJ2-7|NA|TRBV7-6|TRBD1
CASSRGQGRPYEQYF
TGTGCCAGCAGCCGCGGACAGGGGCGCCCCTACGAGCAGTACTTC
>TRBJ1-1|few|TRBV29-1|NA
CSVLQDGEAFF
TGCAGCGTTCTACAGGACGGTGAAGCTTTCTTT